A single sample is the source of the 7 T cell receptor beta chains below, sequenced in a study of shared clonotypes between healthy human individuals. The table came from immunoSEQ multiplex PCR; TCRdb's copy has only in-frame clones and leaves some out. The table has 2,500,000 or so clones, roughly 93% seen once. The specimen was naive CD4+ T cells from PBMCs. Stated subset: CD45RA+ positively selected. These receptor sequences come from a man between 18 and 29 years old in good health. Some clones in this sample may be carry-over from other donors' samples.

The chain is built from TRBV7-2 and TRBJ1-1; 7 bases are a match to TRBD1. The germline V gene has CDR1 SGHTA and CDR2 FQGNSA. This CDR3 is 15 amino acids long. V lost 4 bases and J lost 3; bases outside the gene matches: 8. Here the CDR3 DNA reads TGTGCCAGCAGCTCTTACAGGGGAATAGACACTGAAGCTTTCTTT. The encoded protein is CASSSYRGIDTEAFF. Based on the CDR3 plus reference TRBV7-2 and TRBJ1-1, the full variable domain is GAGVSQSPSNKVTEKGKDVELRCDPISGHTALYWYRQSLGQGLEFLIYFQGNSAPDKSGLPSDRFSAERTGGSVSTLTIQRTQQEDSAVYLCASSSYRGIDTEAFFGQGTRLTVV.

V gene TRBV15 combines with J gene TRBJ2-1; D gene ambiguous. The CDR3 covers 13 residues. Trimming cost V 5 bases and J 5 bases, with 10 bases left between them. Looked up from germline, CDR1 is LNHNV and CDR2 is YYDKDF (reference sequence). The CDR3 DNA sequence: TGTGCCACCAGCCGCCCTGACCACAATGAGCAGTTCTTC. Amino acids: CATSRPDHNEQFF.

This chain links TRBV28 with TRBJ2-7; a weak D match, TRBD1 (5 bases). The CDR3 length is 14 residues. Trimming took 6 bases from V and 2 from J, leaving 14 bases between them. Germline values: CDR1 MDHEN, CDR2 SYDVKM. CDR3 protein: CASSPEYRTYEQYF. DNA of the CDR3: TGTGCCAGCAGCCCCGAGTACAGGACCTACGAGCAGTACTTC.

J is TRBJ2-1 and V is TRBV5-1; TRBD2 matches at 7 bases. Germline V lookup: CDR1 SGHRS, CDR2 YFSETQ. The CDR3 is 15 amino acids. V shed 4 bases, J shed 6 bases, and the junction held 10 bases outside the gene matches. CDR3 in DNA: TGCGCCAGCAGCACTTGGACTAGAGAGGTCAATGAGCAGTTCTTC. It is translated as CASSTWTREVNEQFF.

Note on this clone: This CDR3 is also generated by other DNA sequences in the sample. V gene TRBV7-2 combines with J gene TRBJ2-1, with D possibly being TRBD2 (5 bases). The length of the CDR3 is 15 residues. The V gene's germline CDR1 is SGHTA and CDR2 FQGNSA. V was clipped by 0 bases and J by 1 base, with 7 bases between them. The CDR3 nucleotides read TGTGCCAGCAGCTTAGCGGGAGCTTCCTACAATGAGCAGTTCTTC. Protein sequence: CASSLAGASYNEQFF. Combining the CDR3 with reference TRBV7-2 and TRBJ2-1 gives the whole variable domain GAGVSQSPSNKVTEKGKDVELRCDPISGHTALYWYRQSLGQGLEFLIYFQGNSAPDKSGLPSDRFSAERTGGSVSTLTIQRTQQEDSAVYLCASSLAGASYNEQFFGPGTRLTVL.

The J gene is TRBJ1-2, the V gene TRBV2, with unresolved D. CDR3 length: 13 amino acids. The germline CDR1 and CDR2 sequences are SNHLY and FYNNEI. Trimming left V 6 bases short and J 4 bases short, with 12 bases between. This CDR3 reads CASRETTLYGYTF. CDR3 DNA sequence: TGTGCCAGCAGAGAGACCACCCTCTATGGCTACACCTTC.

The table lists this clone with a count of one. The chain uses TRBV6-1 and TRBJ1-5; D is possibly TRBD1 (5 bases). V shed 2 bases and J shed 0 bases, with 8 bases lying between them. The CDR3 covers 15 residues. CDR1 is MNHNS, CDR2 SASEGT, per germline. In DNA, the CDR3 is TGTGCCAGCAGTGAACTACAGGATAGCAATCAGCCCCAGCATTTT. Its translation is CASSELQDSNQPQHF.